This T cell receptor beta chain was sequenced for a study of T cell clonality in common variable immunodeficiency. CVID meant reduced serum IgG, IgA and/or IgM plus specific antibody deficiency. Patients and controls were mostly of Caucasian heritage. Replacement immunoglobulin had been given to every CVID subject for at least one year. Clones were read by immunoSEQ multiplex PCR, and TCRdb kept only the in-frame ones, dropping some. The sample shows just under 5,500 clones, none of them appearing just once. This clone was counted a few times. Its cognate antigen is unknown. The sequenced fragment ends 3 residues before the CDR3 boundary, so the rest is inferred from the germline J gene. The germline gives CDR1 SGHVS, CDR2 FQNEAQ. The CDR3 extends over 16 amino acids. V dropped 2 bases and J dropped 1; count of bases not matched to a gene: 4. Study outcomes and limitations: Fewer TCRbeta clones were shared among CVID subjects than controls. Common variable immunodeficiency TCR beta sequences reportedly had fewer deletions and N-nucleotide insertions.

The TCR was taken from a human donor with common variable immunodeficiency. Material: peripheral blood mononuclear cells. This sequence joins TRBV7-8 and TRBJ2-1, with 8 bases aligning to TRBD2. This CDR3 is CASSLQGGRSYNEQFF. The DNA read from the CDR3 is TGTGCCAGCAGCTTACAAGGCGGGAGGTCCTACAATGAG.